These T cell receptor beta chains were read from a single sample in a study of blood T cell repertoires in COVID-19. The method was immunoSEQ multiplex PCR; TCRdb's version includes in-frame clones alone and lacks a portion of them. This table has some 53,000 clones, roughly nine tenths appearing once. The sequencing input was peripheral blood. These receptors were obtained from a human donor with active COVID-19. The donor label of this sample is uncertain. Each CDR3 is given with its conserved first and last residue. D genes are given only for firm matches. Not every row has a clone size; where given, it reads once, few, many or a size class.

J | D | V | length | size | DNA | CDR3
TRBJ2-2 | TRBD2 | TRBV5-5 | 16 | . | TGTGCCAGCAGCTTTGGAGCGGGGGTTGGGACCGGGGAGCTGTTTTTT | CASSFGAGVGTGELFF
TRBJ2-5 | TRBD2 | TRBV27 | 17 | . | TGTGCCAGCAGTTTAACCCCGGGACTAGCGGGGGGAGAGACCCAGTACTTC | CASSLTPGLAGGETQYF
TRBJ1-3 | . | TRBV20-1 | 11 | . | TGCAGTGCTAGTCGGGGAAACACCATATATTTT | CSASRGNTIYF
TRBJ1-2 | TRBD1 | TRBV9 | 14 | . | TGTGCCAGCAGCGTCGGACAGGGGAACTATGGCTACACCTTC | CASSVGQGNYGYTF
TRBJ2-7 | . | TRBV6-5 | 14 | few | TGTGCCAGCAGTTCTGCAGGCCCTACCTACGAGCAGTACTTC | CASSSAGPTYEQYF
TRBJ2-7 | TRBD1 | TRBV2 | 14 | . | TGTGCCAGCACCGGACAGGGGGCCACCTACGAGCAGTACTTC | CASTGQGATYEQYF
TRBJ1-5 | . | TRBV4-1 | 15 | . | TGCGCCAGCAGCCAAGACAGAGGAATCTATCAGCCCCAGCATTTT | CASSQDRGIYQPQHF
TRBJ2-1 | TRBD2 | TRBV4-1 | 16 | . | TGCGCCAGCAGCCAAGGTTCTAGCGGCTCCTACAATGAGCAGTTCTTC | CASSQGSSGSYNEQFF
TRBJ2-5 | TRBD1 | TRBV5-1 | 14 | . | TGCGCCAGCAGCCCCGCGACAGGGAGAGAGACCCAGTACTTC | CASSPATGRETQYF
TRBJ2-5 | TRBD2 | TRBV6-2/TRBV6-3 | 18 | once | TGTGCCAGCAGTCGGGCCGGGACTAGCGGGGGGGCCCAAGAGACCCAGTACTTC | CASSRAGTSGGAQETQYF
TRBJ2-7 | TRBD1 | TRBV19 | 16 | . | TGTGCCAGTACACCGAAGGGGGACAGGGGGATCGGGGAGCAGTACTTC | CASTPKGDRGIGEQYF
TRBJ2-7 | TRBD1 | TRBV29-1 | 12 | once | TGCAGCGTAACGGGACAGGGGGGCGAGCAGTACTTC | CSVTGQGGEQYF
TRBJ2-5 | TRBD2 | TRBV5-6 | 16 | . | TGTGCCAGCAGCTTGGCGGGGGGGGAGGTCTCGGAGACCCAGTACTTC | CASSLAGGEVSETQYF
TRBJ2-2 | . | TRBV12-3/TRBV12-4 | 12 | . | TGTGCCAGCTCCCCGGGGTCCGGGGAGCTGTTTTTT | CASSPGSGELFF
TRBJ2-7 | . | TRBV10-3 | 14 | . | TGTGCCATCAGTGCTCAGGGGAACAATTACGAGCAGTACTTC | CAISAQGNNYEQYF
TRBJ1-1 | TRBD1 | TRBV9 | 18 | . | TGTGCCAGCAGCGCGGGGGGGACAGGGGCTGATATGAACACTGAAGCTTTCTTT | CASSAGGTGADMNTEAFF
TRBJ2-7 | . | TRBV14 | 13 | . | TGTGCCAGCAGCCAAGACATGAGGGTCGAGCAGTACTTC | CASSQDMRVEQYF
TRBJ1-2 | TRBD1 | TRBV3-1/TRBV3-2 | 12 | few | TGTGCCGTACAGGGGGCAGACTATGGCTACACCTTC | CAVQGADYGYTF
TRBJ2-2 | TRBD2 | TRBV7-9 | 17 | . | TGTGCCAGCAGCTCATTTAGCGGGGGGACTCTCACCGGGGAGCTGTTTTTT | CASSSFSGGTLTGELFF
TRBJ1-2 | . | TRBV7-9 | 13 | once | TGTGCCAGCCTCCTCCCCGGGGACTATGGCTACACCTTC | CASLLPGDYGYTF
TRBJ1-2 | TRBD1 | TRBV25-1 | 14 | . | TGTGCCAGCAGTGCGACAGGGCGTAACTATGGCTACACCTTC | CASSATGRNYGYTF
TRBJ1-2 | . | TRBV3-1/TRBV3-2 | 16 | . | TGTGCCAGCAGCGCCAGGGGCACTATTAATAACTATGGCTACACCTTC | CASSARGTINNYGYTF
TRBJ2-3 | TRBD2 | TRBV7-3 | 18 | . | TGTGCCAGCAGCCGCGGGACTAGCGGGGAGAGACTTGGCCGTACGCAGTATTTT | CASSRGTSGERLGRTQYF
TRBJ1-1 | . | TRBV12-3/TRBV12-4 | 13 | . | TGTGCCAGCAGTTTATCAGGGGACACTGAAGCTTTCTTT | CASSLSGDTEAFF
TRBJ2-2 | . | TRBV11-3 | 13 | once | TGTGCCAGCAGCCTCAACAGGGACGGGGAGCTGTTTTTT | CASSLNRDGELFF
TRBJ1-5 | . | TRBV4-2 | 16 | . | TGTGCCAGCAGCCAAGACGGGCCAGGGGCCAATCAGCCCCAGCATTTT | CASSQDGPGANQPQHF
TRBJ2-1 | . | TRBV7-8 | 13 | . | TGTGCCAGCAGCCTCACGCCGACAGGTGAGCAGTTCTTC | CASSLTPTGEQFF
TRBJ2-7 | . | TRBV19 | 15 | . | TGTGCCAGTAGTATCGACAGGTCTGTGACCTACGAGCAGTACTTC | CASSIDRSVTYEQYF
TRBJ2-7 | TRBD2 | TRBV11-2 | 15 | . | TGTGCCAGCAGCTTTGGGACTAGCGGGGCCTACGAGCAGTACTTC | CASSFGTSGAYEQYF
TRBJ2-1 | TRBD2 | TRBV6-2/TRBV6-3 | 17 | . | TGTGCCAGCAGTTACGACCGGGCGAGCGGGGGAGGGGGTGAGCAGTTCTTC | CASSYDRASGGGGEQFF
TRBJ2-2 | TRBD1 | TRBV24-1 | 15 | . | TGTGCCACCAGTACCGGGACAGGGCGCACCGGGGAGCTGTTTTTT | CATSTGTGRTGELFF
TRBJ2-7 | . | TRBV24-1 | 12 | . | TGTGCCACCAGTGCCTATATGTACGAGCAGTACTTC | CATSAYMYEQYF
TRBJ2-1 | TRBD2 | TRBV24-1 | 18 | . | TGTGCCACCAGTGATTACGCAGGACGGGGGGGCACCTACAATGAGCAGTTCTTC | CATSDYAGRGGTYNEQFF
TRBJ2-5 | TRBD1 | TRBV19 | 12 | . | TGTGCCACCCAGGGGGCAGGGGAGACCCAGTACTTC | CATQGAGETQYF
TRBJ1-3 | TRBD1 | TRBV2 | 15 | . | TGTGCCAGCAGCGACTCGACAGGGTCTGGAAACACCATATATTTT | CASSDSTGSGNTIYF
TRBJ2-7 | TRBD2 | TRBV5-6 | 14 | . | TGTGCCAGCAGCAAGCGGGGGGGGCTGTACGAGCAGTACTTC | CASSKRGGLYEQYF
TRBJ1-6 | TRBD1 | TRBV5-5 | 14 | . | TGTGCCAGCAGCTCCTTACAGGGGAACTCACCCCTCCACTTT | CASSSLQGNSPLHF
TRBJ1-2 | TRBD1 | TRBV6-1 | 17 | . | TGTGCCAGCAGTGCCCCTCAGGGGGTTCGGTACAAGTATGGCTACACCTTC | CASSAPQGVRYKYGYTF
TRBJ2-5 | . | TRBV15 | 16 | . | TGTGCCACCAGCAGAGATAGTGGCGGGGTTCAAGAGACCCAGTACTTC | CATSRDSGGVQETQYF
TRBJ1-2 | TRBD1 | TRBV15 | 14 | . | TGTGCCACCAACCCCGGGACAGGGGCTGATGGCTACACCTTC | CATNPGTGADGYTF
TRBJ1-1 | . | TRBV5-1 | 15 | . | TGCGCCAGCAGCTTGGAAGGGGGTCTAGACACTGAAGCTTTCTTT | CASSLEGGLDTEAFF
TRBJ1-1 | . | TRBV5-1 | 14 | . | TGCGCCAGCAGCCTTCAGACAGAGAACACTGAAGCTTTCTTT | CASSLQTENTEAFF
TRBJ2-5 | . | TRBV5-1 | 15 | once | TGCGCCAGCAGCCCGGACGGTAGGAGGAAAGAGACCCAGTACTTC | CASSPDGRRKETQYF